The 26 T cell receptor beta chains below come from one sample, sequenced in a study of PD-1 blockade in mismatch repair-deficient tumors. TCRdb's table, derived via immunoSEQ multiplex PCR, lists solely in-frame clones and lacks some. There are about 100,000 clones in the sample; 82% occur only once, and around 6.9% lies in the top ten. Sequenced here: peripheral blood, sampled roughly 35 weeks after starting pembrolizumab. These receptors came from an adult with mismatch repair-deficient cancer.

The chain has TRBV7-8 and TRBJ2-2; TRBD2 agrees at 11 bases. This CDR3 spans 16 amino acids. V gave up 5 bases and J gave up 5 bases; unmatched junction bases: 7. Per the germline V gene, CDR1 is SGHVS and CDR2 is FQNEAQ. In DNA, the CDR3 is TGTGCCAGCAGCACGCCGGGACTAGCGGTTACCGGGGAGCTGTTTTTT. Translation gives CASSTPGLAVTGELFF.

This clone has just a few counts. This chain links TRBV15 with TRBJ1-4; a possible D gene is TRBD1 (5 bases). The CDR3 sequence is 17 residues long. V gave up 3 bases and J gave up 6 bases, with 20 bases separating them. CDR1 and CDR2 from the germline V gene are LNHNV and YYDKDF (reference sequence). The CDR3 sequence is CATSRRGEQMGYEKLFF. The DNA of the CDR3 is TGTGCCACCAGCAGGCGGGGGGAACAAATGGGGTATGAAAAACTGTTTTTT.

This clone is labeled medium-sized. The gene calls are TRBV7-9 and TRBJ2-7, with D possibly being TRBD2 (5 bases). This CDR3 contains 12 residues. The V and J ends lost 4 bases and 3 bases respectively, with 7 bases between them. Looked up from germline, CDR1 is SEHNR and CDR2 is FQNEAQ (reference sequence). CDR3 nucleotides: TGTGCCAGCAGCTCGGACTTCTACGAGCAGTACTTC. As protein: CASSSDFYEQYF.

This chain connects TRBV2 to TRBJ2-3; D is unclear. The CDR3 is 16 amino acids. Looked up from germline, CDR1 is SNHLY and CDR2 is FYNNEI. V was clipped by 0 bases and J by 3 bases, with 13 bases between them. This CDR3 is CASSEAPDSSTDTQYF. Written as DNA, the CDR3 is TGTGCCAGCAGTGAAGCGCCTGATAGCAGTACAGATACGCAGTATTTT.

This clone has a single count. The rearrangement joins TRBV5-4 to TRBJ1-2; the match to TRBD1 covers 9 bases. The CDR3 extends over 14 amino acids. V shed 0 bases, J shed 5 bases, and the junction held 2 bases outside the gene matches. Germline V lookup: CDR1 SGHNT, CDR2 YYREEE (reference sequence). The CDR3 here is CASSLGTGVYGYTF. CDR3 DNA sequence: TGTGCCAGCAGCTTGGGGACAGGGGTTTATGGCTACACCTTC.

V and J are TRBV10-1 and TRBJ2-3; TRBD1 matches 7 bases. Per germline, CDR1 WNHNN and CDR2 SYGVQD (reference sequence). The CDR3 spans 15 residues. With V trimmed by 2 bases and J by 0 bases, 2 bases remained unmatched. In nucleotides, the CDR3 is TGCGCCAGCAGTGAGGACAGGGCTAGCACAGATACGCAGTATTTT. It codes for CASSEDRASTDTQYF.

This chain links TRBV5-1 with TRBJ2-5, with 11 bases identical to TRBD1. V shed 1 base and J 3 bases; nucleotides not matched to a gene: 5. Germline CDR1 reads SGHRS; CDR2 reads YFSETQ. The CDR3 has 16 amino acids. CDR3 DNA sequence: TGCGCCAGCAGCTTGAGGACAGGGGGCTTCGAAGAGACCCAGTACTTC. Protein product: CASSLRTGGFEETQYF.

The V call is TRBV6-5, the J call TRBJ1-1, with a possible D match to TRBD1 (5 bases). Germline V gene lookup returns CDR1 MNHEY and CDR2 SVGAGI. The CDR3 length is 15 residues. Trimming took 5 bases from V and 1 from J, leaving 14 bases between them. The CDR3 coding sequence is TGTGCCAGCAGTGTCGGTGCAGGGAGGAACACTGAAGCTTTCTTT. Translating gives CASSVGAGRNTEAFF.

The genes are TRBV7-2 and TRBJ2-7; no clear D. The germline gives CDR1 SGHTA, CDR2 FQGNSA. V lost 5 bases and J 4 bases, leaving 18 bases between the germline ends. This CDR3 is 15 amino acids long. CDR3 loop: CASSQERDAVYEQYF. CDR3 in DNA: TGTGCCAGCAGCCAAGAGAGAGACGCCGTTTACGAGCAGTACTTC.

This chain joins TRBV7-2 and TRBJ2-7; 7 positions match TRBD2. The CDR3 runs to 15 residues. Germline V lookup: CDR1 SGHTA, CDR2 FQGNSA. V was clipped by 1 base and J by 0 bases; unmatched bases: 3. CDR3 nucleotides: TGTGCCAGCAGCTTAGATTCTAGCGGCTCCTACGAGCAGTACTTC. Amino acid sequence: CASSLDSSGSYEQYF.

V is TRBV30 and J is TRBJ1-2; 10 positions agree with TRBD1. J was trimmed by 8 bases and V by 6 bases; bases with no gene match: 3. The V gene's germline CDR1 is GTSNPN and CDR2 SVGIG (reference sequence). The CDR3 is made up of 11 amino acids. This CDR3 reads CACRTGGGYTF. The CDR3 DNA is TGTGCCTGCCGGACAGGGGGAGGCTACACCTTC.

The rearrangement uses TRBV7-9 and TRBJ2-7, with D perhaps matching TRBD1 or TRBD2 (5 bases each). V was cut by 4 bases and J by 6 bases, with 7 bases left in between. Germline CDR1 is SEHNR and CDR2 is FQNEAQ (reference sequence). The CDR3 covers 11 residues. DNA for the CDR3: TGTGCCAGCAGCTGGGGGACCGAGCAGTACTTC. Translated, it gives CASSWGTEQYF.

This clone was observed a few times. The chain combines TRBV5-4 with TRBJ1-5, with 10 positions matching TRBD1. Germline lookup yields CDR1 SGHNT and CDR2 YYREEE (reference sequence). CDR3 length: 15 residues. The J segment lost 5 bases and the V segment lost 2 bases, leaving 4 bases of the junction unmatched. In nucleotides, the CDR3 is TGTGCCAGCAGCTTTGGGACAGGGGAGGATCAGCCCCAGCATTTT. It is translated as CASSFGTGEDQPQHF.

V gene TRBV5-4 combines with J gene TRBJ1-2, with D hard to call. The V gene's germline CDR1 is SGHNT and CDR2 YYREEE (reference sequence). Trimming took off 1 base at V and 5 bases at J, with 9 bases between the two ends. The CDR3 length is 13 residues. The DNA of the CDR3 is TGTGCCAGCAGCTTGACCGGCCCTTATGGCTACACCTTC. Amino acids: CASSLTGPYGYTF.

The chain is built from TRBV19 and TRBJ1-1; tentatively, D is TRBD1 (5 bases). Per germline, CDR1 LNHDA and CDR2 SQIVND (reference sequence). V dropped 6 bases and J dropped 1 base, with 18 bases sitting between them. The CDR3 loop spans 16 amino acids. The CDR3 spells CASSSWGEPTNTEAFF. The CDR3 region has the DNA TGTGCCAGTAGCAGCTGGGGGGAGCCCACGAACACTGAAGCTTTCTTT.

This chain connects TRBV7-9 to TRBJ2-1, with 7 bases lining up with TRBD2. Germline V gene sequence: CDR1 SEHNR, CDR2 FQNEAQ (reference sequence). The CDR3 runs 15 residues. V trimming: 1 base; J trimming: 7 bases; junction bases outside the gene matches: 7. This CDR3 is CASSLGGSLSNEQFF. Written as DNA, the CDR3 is TGTGCCAGCAGCTTAGGCGGGAGTTTATCAAATGAGCAGTTCTTC.

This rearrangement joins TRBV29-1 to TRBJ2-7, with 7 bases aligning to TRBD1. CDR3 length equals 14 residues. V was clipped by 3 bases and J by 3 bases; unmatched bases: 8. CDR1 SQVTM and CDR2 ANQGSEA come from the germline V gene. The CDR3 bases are TGCAGCGTTGACCCGAGGACAGGTAGCTACGAGCAGTACTTC. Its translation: CSVDPRTGSYEQYF.

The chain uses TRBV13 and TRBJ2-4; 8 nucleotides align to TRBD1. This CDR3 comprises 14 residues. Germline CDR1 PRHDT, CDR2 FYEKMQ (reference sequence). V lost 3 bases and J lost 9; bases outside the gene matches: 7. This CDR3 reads CASSFTGGSSIQYF. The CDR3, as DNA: TGTGCCAGCAGCTTTACAGGGGGGTCGAGCATTCAGTACTTC.

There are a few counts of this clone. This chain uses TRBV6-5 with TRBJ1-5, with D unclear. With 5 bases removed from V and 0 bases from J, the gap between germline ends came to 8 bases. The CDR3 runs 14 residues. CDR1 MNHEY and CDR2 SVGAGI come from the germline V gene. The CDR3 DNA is TGTGCCAGCAGTGATCCCAGTAGCAATCAGCCCCAGCATTTT. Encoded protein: CASSDPSSNQPQHF.

CDR3 residues: CASSSAGRQPQHF. CDR3 coding DNA: TGTGCCAGCAGTTCCGCAGGCCGTCAGCCCCAGCATTTT. The chain uses TRBV6-5 and TRBJ1-5; the D is unclear. The CDR3 has 13 amino acids. V gave up 4 bases and J gave up 6 bases, with 10 bases separating them. Per the germline V gene, CDR1 is MNHEY and CDR2 is SVGAGI.

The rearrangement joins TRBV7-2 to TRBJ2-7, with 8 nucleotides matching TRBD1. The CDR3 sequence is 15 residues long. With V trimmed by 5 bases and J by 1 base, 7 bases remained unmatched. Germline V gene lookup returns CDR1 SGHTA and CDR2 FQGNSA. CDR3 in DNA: TGTGCCAGCAGCGGCAGGACAGGGCCTTCCTACGAGCAGTACTTC. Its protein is CASSGRTGPSYEQYF.

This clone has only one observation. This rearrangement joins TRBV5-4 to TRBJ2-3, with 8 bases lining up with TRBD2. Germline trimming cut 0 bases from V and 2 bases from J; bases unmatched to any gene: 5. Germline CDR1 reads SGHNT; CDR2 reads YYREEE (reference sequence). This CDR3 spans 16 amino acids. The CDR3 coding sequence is TGTGCCAGCAGCTTGGCTCTAGCGGGTGTCACAGATACGCAGTATTTT. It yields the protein CASSLALAGVTDTQYF.

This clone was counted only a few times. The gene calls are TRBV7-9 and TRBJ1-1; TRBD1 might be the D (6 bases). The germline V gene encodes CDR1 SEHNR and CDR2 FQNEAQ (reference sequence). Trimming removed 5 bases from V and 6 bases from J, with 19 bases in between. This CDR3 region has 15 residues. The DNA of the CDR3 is TGTGCCAGCAGCCCACAGGGCCTGGTAAGGGCTGAAGCTTTCTTT. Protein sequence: CASSPQGLVRAEAFF.

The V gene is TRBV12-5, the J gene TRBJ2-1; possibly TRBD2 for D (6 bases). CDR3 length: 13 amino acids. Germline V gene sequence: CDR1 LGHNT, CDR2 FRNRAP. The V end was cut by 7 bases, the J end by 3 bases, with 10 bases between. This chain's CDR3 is CASVGTDYNEQFF. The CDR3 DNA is TGTGCTAGTGTGGGGACTGACTACAATGAGCAGTTCTTC.

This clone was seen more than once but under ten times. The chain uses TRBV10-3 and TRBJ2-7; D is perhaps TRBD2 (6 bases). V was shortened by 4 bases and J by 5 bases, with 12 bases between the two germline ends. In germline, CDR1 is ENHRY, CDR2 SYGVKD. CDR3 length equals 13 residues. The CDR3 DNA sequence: TGTGCCATCAGTGTCGGGGGTCCCGACGAGCAGTACTTC. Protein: CAISVGGPDEQYF.

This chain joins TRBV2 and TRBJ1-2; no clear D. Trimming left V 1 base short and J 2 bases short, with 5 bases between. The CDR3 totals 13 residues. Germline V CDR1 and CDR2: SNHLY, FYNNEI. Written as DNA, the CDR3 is TGTGCCAGCAGTGAAGGAGGGAACTATGGCTACACCTTC. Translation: CASSEGGNYGYTF.